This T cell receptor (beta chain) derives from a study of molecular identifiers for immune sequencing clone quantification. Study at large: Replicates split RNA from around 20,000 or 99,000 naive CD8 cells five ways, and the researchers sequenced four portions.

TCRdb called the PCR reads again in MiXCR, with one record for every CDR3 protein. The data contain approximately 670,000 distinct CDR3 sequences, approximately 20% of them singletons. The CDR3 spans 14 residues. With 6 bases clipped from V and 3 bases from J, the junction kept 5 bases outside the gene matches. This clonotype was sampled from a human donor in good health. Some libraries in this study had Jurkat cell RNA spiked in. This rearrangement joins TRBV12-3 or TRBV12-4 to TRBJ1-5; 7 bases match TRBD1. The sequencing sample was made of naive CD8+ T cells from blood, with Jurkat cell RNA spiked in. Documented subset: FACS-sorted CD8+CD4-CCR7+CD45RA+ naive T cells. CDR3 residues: CASSGQAANQPQHF. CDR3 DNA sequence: TGTGCCAGCAGCGGACAGGCCGCCAATCAGCCCCAGCATTTT.